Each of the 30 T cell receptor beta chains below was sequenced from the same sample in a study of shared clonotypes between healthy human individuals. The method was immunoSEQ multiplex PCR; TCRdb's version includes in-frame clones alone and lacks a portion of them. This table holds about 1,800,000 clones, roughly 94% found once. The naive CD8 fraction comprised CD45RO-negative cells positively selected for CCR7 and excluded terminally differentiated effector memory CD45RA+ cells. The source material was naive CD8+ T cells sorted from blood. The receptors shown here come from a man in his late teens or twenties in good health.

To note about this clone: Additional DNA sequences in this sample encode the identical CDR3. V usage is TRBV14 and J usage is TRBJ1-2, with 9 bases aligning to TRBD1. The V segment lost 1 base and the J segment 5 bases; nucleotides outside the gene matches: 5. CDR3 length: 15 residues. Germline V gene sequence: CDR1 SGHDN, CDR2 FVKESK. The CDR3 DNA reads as TGTGCCAGCAGCCAAGGCCGGGACAGGGTGTATGGCTACACCTTC. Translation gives CASSQGRDRVYGYTF.

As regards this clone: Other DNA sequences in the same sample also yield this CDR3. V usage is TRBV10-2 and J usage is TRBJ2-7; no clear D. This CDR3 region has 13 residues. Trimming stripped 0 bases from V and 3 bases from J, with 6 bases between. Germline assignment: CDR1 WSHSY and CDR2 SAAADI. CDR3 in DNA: TGCGCCAGCAGTGAGTCGCAGGTCTACGAGCAGTACTTC. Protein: CASSESQVYEQYF.

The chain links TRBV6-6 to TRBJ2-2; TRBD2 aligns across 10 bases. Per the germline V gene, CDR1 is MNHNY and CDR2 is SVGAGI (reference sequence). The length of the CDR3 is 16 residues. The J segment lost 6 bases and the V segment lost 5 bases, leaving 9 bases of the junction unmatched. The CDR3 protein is CASSLRAGGMAGELFF. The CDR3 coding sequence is TGTGCCAGCAGTCTCCGAGCGGGAGGGATGGCCGGGGAGCTGTTTTTT.

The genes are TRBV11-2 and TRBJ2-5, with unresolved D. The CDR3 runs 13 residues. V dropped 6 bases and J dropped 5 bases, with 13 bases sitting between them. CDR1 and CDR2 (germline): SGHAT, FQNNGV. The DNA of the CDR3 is TGTGCCAGCAGACATTGGGTGGCGGAGACCCAGTACTTC. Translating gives CASRHWVAETQYF.

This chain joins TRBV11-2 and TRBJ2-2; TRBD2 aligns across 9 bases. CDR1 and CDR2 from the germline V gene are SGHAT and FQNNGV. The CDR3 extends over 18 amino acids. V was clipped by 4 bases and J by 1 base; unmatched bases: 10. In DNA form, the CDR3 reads TGTGCCAGCAGCTCGGGGGTAGCGGGAGTGGTGAACACCGGGGAGCTGTTTTTT. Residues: CASSSGVAGVVNTGELFF.

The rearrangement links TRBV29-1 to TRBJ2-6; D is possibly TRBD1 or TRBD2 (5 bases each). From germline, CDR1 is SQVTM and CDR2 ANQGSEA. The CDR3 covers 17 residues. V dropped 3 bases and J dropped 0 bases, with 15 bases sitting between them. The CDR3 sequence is CSVEEWDGHSGANVLTF. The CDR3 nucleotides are TGCAGCGTTGAGGAATGGGACGGACACTCTGGGGCCAACGTCCTGACTTTC.

CDR3 protein: CASSTGTYEQYF. The CDR3 DNA sequence: TGTGCCAGCAGCACGGGAACCTACGAGCAGTACTTC. This chain joins TRBV13 and TRBJ2-5, with D perhaps TRBD2 (5 bases). The J call is doubtful: the DNA matches TRBJ2-7 better. The CDR3 is made up of 12 amino acids. CDR1 and CDR2 (germline): PRHDT, FYEKMQ (reference sequence).

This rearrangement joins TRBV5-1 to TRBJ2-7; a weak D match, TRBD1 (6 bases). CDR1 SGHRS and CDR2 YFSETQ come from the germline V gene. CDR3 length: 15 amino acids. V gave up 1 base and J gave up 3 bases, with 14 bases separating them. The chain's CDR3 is CASSLNQGINYEQYF. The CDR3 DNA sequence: TGCGCCAGCAGCTTGAACCAGGGGATTAACTACGAGCAGTACTTC.

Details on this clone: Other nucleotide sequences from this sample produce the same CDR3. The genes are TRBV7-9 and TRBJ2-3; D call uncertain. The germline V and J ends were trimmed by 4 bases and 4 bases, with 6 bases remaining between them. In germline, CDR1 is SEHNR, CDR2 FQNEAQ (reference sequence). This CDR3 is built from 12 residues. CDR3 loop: CASSSFADTQYF. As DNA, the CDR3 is TGTGCCAGCAGCTCCTTTGCAGATACGCAGTATTTT.

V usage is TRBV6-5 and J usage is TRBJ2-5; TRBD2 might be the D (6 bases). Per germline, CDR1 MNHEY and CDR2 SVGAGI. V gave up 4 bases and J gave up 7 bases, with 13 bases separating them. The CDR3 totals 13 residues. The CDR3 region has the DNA TGTGCCAGCAGTTCGGTAGTGGGAGGGACCCAGTACTTC. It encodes CASSSVVGGTQYF.

This CDR3 reads CASSEMVEQFF. The DNA for the CDR3 is TGTGCCAGCAGTGAAATGGTTGAGCAGTTCTTC. The chain combines TRBV6-1 with TRBJ2-1; D gene uncertain. Germline CDR1 MNHNS, CDR2 SASEGT. CDR3 length equals 11 residues. The V gene lost 2 bases and the J gene lost 9 bases, with 5 bases spanning the gap.

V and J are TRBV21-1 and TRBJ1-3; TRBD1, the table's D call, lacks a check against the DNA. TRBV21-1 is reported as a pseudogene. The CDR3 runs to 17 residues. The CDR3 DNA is TGTGCCAGCAGCAAAATAGAGAGACAGAGCCGTTTGGACACCATATATTTT. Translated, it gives CASSKIERQSRLDTIYF.

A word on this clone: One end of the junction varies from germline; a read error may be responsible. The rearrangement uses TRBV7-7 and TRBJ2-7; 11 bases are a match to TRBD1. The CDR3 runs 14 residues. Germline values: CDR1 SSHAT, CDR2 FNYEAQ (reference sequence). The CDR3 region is CASSPGTGGYEQYF. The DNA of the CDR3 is TGTGCTAGCAGCCCTGGGACAGGGGGCTACGAGCAGTACTTC.

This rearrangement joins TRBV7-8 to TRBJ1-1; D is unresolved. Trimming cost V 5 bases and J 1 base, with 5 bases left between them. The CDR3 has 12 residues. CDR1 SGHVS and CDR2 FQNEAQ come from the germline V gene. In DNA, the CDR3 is TGTGCCAGCAGCCCCGCGAACACTGAAGCTTTCTTT. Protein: CASSPANTEAFF.

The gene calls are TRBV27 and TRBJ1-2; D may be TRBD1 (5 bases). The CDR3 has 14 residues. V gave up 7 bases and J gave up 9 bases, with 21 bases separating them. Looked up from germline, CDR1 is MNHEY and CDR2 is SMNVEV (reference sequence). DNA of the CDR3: TGTGCCAGCACCCCCGGCGGGGGGAGTGAACGCTACACCTTC. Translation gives CASTPGGGSERYTF.

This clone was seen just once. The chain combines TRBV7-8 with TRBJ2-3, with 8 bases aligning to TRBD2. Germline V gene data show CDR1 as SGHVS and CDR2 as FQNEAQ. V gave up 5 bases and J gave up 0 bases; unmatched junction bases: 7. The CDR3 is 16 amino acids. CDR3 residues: CASSIGGGSSTDTQYF. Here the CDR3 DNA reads TGTGCCAGCAGCATCGGGGGGGGCTCTAGCACAGATACGCAGTATTTT.

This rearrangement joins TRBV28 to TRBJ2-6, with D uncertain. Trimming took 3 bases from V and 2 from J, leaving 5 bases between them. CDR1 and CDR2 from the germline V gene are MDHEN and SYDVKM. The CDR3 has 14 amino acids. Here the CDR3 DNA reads TGTGCCAGCAGTTTCACGGCTGGGGCCAACGTCCTGACTTTC. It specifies CASSFTAGANVLTF.

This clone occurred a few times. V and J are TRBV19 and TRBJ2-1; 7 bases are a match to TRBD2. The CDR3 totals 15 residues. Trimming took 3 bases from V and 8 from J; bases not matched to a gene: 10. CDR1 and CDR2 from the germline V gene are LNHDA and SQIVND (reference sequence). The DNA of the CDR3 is TGTGCCAGTAGTATCACCGCGGGGGAGGGACATGAGCAGTTCTTC. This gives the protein CASSITAGEGHEQFF.

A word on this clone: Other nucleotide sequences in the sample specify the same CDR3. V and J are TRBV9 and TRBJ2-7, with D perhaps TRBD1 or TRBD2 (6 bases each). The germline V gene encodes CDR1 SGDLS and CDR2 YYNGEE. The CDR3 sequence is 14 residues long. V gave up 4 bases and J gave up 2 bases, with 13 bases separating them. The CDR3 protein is CASSHGGGTYEQYF. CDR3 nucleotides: TGTGCCAGCAGCCACGGGGGCGGAACCTACGAGCAGTACTTC. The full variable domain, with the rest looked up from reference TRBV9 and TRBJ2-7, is DSGVTQTPKHLITATGQRVTLRCSPRSGDLSVYWYQQSLDQGLQFLIQYYNGEERAKGNILERFSAQQFPDLHSELNLSSLELGDSALYFCASSHGGGTYEQYFGPGTRLTVT.

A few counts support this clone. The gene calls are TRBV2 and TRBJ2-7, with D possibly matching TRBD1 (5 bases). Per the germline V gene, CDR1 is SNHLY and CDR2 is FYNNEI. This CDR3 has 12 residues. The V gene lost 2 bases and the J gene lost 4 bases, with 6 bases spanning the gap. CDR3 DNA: TGTGCCAGCAGTGAACAGGGATACGAGCAGTACTTC. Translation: CASSEQGYEQYF.

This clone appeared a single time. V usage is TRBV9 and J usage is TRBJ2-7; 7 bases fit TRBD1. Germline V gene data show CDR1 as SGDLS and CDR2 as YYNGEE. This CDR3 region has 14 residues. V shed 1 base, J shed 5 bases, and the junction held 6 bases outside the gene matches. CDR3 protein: CASSVFGQGDEQYF. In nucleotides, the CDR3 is TGTGCCAGCAGCGTATTTGGCCAGGGGGACGAGCAGTACTTC.

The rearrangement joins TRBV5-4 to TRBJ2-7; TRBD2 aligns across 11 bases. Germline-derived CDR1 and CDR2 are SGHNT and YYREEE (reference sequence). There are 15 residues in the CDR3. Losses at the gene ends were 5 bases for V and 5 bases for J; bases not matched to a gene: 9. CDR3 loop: CASRLAGGLLDEQYF. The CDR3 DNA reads TGTGCCAGCAGATTAGCGGGAGGGCTTTTGGACGAGCAGTACTTC. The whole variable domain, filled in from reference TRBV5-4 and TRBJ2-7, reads ETGVTQSPTHLIKTRGQQVTLRCSSQSGHNTVSWYQQALGQGPQFIFQYYREEENGRGNFPPRFSGLQFPNYSSELNVNALELDDSALYLCASRLAGGLLDEQYFGPGTRLTVT.

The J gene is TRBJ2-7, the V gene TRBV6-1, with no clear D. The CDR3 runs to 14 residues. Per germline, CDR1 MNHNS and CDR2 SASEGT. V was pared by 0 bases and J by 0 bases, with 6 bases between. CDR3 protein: CASSEAPDSYEQYF. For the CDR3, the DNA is TGTGCCAGCAGTGAAGCGCCAGACTCCTACGAGCAGTACTTC.

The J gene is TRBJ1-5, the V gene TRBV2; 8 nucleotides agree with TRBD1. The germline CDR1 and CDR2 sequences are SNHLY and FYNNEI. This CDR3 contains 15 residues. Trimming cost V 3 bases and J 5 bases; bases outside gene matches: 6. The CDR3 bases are TGTGCCAGCAGTGAGAAAACGGACAGGGATCAGCCCCAGCATTTT. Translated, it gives CASSEKTDRDQPQHF.

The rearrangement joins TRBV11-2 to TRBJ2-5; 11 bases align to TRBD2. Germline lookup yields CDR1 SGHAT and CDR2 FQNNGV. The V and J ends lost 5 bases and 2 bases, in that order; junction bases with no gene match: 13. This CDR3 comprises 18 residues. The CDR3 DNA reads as TGTGCCAGCAGCGCCGTTTCTAGCGGGGGGTTGAATCAAGAGACCCAGTACTTC. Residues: CASSAVSSGGLNQETQYF.

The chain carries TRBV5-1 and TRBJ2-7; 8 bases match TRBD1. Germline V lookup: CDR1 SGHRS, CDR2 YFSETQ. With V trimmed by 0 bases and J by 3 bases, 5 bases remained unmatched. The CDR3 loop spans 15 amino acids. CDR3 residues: CASSLGTGWNYEQYF. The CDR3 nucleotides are TGCGCCAGCAGCTTGGGGACAGGGTGGAACTACGAGCAGTACTTC. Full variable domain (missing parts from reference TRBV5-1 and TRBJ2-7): KAGVTQTPRYLIKTRGQQVTLSCSPISGHRSVSWYQQTPGQGLQFLFEYFSETQRNKGNFPGRFSGRQFSNSRSEMNVSTLELGDSALYLCASSLGTGWNYEQYFGPGTRLTVT.

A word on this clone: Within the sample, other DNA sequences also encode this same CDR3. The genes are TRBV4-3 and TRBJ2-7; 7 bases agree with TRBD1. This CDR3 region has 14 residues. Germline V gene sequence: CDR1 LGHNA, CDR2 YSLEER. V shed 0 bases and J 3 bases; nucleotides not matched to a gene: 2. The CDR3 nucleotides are TGCGCCAGCAGCCAAGAGAACAGGGGCTACGAGCAGTACTTC. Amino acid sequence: CASSQENRGYEQYF.

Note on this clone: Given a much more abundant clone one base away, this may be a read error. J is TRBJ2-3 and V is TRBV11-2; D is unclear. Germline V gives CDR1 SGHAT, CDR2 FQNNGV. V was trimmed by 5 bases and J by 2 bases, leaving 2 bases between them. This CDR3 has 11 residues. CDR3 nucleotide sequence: TGTGCCAGCAGCGTCACAGATACGCAGTATTTT. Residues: CASSVTDTQYF.

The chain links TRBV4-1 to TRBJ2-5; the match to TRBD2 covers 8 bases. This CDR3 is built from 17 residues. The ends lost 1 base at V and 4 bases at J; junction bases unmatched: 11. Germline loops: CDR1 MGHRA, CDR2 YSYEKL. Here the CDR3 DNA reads TGCGCCAGCAGCCAAGTCCGGGGAGGGCGGGGGGCAGAGACCCAGTACTTC. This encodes CASSQVRGGRGAETQYF.

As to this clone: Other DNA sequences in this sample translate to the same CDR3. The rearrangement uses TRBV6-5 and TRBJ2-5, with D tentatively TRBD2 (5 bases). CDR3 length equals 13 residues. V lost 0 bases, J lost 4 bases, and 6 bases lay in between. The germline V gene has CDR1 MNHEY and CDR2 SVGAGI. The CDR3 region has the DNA TGTGCCAGCAGTTACTCAAGCGGAGAGACCCAGTACTTC. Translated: CASSYSSGETQYF.